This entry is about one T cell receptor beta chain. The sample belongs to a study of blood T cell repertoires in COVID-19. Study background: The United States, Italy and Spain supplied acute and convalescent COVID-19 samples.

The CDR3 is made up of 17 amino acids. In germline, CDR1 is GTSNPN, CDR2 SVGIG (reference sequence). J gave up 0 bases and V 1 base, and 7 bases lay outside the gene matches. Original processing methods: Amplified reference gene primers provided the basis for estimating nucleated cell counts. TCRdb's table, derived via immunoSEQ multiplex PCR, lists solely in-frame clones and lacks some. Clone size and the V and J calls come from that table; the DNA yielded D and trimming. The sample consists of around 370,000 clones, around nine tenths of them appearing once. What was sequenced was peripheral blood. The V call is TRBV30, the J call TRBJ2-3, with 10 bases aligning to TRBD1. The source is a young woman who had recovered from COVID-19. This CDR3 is CAWSEGTGVFSTDTQYF. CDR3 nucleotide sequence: TGTGCCTGGAGTGAGGGGACAGGGGTTTTTAGCACAGATACGCAGTATTTT.